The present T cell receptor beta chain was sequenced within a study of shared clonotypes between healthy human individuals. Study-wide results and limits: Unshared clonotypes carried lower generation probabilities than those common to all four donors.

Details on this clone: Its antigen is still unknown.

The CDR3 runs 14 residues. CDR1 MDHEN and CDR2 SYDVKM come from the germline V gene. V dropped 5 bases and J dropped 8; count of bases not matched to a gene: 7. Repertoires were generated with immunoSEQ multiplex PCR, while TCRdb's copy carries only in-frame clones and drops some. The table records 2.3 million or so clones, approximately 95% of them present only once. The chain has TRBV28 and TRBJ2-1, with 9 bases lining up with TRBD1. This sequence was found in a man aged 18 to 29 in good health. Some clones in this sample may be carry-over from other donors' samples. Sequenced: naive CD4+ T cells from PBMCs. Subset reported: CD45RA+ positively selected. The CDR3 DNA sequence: TGTGCCAGCAGTCCTACGGACAGGGGCGATGAGCAGTTCTTC. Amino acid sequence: CASSPTDRGDEQFF. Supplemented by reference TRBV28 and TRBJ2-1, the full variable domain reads DVKVTQSSRYLVKRTGEKVFLECVQDMDHENMFWYRQDPGLGLRLIYFSYDVKMKEKGDIPEGYSVSREKKERFSLILESASTNQTSMYLCASSPTDRGDEQFFGPGTRLTVL.